This record covers a single T cell receptor beta chain. These data belong to a study of OX40 agonist ivuxolimab in advanced cancers. J gave up 6 bases and V 5 bases, and 13 bases lay outside the gene matches. The CDR3 contains 16 residues. Germline CDR1 and CDR2: LNHDA and SQIVND (reference sequence). Profiled with immunoSEQ multiplex PCR; TCRdb holds only in-frame clones, not every one. In the table there are about 80,000 clones, about 80% of which are singletons. The sequence came from an adult with an advanced solid tumor such as melanoma, head and neck, liver or kidney cancer. The chain recombines TRBV19 with TRBJ2-1, with TRBD2 matching over 7 bases. Material: CD4+ or CD8+ T cells sorted from blood, obtained in a trial of the OX40 agonist ivuxolimab. CDR3 sequence reads: CASSPRGRGSGNEQFF. The CDR3 bases are TGTGCCAGTAGTCCCCGGGGTCGCGGGAGTGGCAATGAGCAGTTCTTC.